The clone carrying this TCR beta chain occurred many times. Sequencing libraries for TCR beta were prepared with iRepertoire HTBI primers and Arm-PCR of CDR3 regions. A single record per CDR3 protein comes from TCRdb applying MiXCR to the multiplex PCR reads. There are over 500,000 distinct CDR3 sequences in the sample; about 16% occur only once, and about 12% lies in the top ten. This record comes from a study of regulatory T cells in long-lasting Graves disease. Time point denoted: newly diagnosed GD, antithyroid drugs for less than 3 months. RNA from PBMCs was the source of the TCR library. The same data also contributed to another study, on T cells in Graves' hyperthyroidism and ophthalmopathy. As that study records: Carried out on the TCR CDR3, a first-round RT-PCR used the HTBI primer set.

This specimen was peripheral blood mononuclear cells (PBMCs), taken at new diagnosis, from a patient treated with antithyroid drugs. This receptor was taken from a man younger than 30 with Graves disease.

The CDR3 is CASSFNDRRGPGYEQYF. CDR3 bases: TGTGCCAGCAGCTTCAACGACCGCAGGGGGCCCGGCTACGAGCAGTACTTC. V and J are TRBV11-2 and TRBJ2-7; TRBD1 matches at 8 bases. The trim removed 3 bases at V and 3 bases at J, leaving 13 bases unmatched. The CDR3 spans 17 residues. Looked up from germline, CDR1 is SGHAT and CDR2 is FQNNGV.